The clone carrying this T cell receptor (beta chain) has more than one count but fewer than ten. TCRdb reprocessed the RT-PCR reads with MiXCR, giving one entry per CDR3 protein. The sample shows 550,000 to 750,000 distinct CDR3 sequences, around 14% of them seen only once. The CDR3 is 15 residues long. Per the germline V gene, CDR1 is DFQATT and CDR2 is SNEGSKA (reference sequence). Trimming took 6 bases from V and 12 from J, leaving 27 bases between them. The chain couples TRBV20-1 to TRBJ2-1; D is undetermined. This sequence was found in a female donor in good health, serving as a healthy control. Sequences were obtained from memory CD4+ T cells from blood. This CDR3 reads CSAVVRTSEPTRQFF. The CDR3 nucleotides are TGCAGTGCGGTGGTCAGGACCTCAGAACCGACACGGCAGTTCTTC.